This T cell receptor (beta chain) was sequenced in a study of blood T cell repertoires in COVID-19. Study background: Acute and convalescent COVID-19 samples came from the United States, Italy and Spain.

CDR3 length: 15 amino acids. Looked up from germline, CDR1 is SGHAT and CDR2 is FQNNGV. V lost 4 bases, J lost 6 bases, and 10 bases stayed unmatched. Assay used: immunoSEQ multiplex PCR; TCRdb lists only in-frame clones, some missing. The sample contains about 150,000 clones, less than 90% of which appear only once. The sequence derives from a woman aged 70-85 years with acute or convalescent COVID-19. The sample comprised peripheral blood. V and J are TRBV11-2 and TRBJ2-3; 7 bases line up with TRBD2. CDR3 in DNA: TGTGCCAGCAGCTCTCCGGGACTACTCCGGGATACGCAGTATTTT. It codes for CASSSPGLLRDTQYF.